A single T cell receptor (beta chain) is shown here with its context. Per the germline V gene, CDR1 is KGHSH and CDR2 is LQKENI. Germline trimming cut 3 bases from V and 3 bases from J; bases unmatched to any gene: 7. There are 16 residues in the CDR3. This specimen comes from a study of control samples from healthy donors and cancer patients. The table came from immunoSEQ multiplex PCR; TCRdb's copy has only in-frame clones and leaves some out. The table includes approximately 100,000 clones, roughly 92% detected once. The TCR comes from a human donor in good health. The donor label of this sample is uncertain. The material sequenced was blood. The V and J genes are TRBV18 and TRBJ1-1; TRBD1 matches 10 bases. CDR3 sequence reads: CASSPDRGWVDTEAFF. The CDR3 bases are TGTGCCAGCTCACCGGACAGGGGGTGGGTCGACACTGAAGCTTTCTTT.